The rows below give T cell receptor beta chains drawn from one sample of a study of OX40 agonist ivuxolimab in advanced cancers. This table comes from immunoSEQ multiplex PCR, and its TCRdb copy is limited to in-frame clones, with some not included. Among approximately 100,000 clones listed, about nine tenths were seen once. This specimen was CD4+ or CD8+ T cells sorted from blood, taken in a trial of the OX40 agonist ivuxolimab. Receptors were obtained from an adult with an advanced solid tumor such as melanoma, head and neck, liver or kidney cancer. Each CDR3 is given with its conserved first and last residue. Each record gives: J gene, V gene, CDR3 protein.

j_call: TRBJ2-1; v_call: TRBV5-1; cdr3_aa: CASSEALRSYNEQFF
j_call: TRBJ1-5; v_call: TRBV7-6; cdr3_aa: CASSSLPGQGSISNQPQHF
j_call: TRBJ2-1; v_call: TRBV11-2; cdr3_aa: CASSLGLNEQFF
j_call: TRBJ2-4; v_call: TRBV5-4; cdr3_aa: CASSLIAGVAKNIQYF
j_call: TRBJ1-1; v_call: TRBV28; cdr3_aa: CASSSDRTNTEAFF
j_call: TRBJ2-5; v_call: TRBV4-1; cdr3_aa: CASSQDTRALKETQYF
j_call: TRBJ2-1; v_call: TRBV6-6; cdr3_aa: CASSYWGTYNEQFF
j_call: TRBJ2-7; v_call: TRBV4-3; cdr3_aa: CASSLGYRSLDEQYF
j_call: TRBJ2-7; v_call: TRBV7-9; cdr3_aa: CASSLEGAAVSYEQYF
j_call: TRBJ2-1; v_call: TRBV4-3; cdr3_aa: CASSQGGTSYNEQFF
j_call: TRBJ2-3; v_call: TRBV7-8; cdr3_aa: CASSLGLAGVVDTQYF
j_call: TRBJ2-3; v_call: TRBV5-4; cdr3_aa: CASSFPGLATDTQYF
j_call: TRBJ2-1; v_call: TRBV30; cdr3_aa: CAWTRTGGSYNEQFF
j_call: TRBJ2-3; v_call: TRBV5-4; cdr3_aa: CASSPLADTQYF